Following are 8 T cell receptor beta chains from one sample sequenced in a study of blood T cell repertoires in COVID-19. Method: immunoSEQ multiplex PCR; TCRdb's copy keeps in-frame clones and lacks some. The sample lists some 190,000 clones; approximately 80% were seen once. The sequencing sample was made of PBMCs or T cells enriched from blood (not recorded which). The receptors here all came from a man in his thirties or forties with acute COVID-19.

The V gene is TRBV6-4, the J gene TRBJ2-7; TRBD1 matches 10 bases. The V and J ends lost 4 bases and 5 bases, in that order; junction bases with no gene match: 5. The germline gives CDR1 MRHNA, CDR2 SNTAGT. This CDR3 spans 14 amino acids. DNA of the CDR3: TGTGCCAGCAGTGGCCGGGACAGGGGCGACGAGCAGTACTTC. As protein: CASSGRDRGDEQYF.

The chain carries TRBV3-1 (or the pseudogene TRBV3-2) and TRBJ2-7, with 9 bases fitting TRBD1. This CDR3 spans 16 amino acids. With V trimmed by 1 base and J by 2 bases, 6 bases remained unmatched. CDR1 is LGHDT, CDR2 YNNKEL, per germline (reference sequence). The CDR3 here is CASSQASGQGPYEQYF. CDR3 DNA: TGTGCCAGCAGCCAAGCTTCGGGACAGGGCCCCTACGAGCAGTACTTC.

A few counts support this clone. V is TRBV13 and J is TRBJ1-2, with D perhaps TRBD1 (5 bases). V gave up 3 bases and J gave up 3 bases, with 11 bases separating them. The CDR3 has 14 amino acids. Germline V CDR1 and CDR2: PRHDT, FYEKMQ (reference sequence). CDR3 residues: CASSFGQGDYGYTF. As DNA, the CDR3 is TGTGCCAGCAGCTTCGGGCAGGGTGACTATGGCTACACCTTC.

This rearrangement joins TRBV5-1 to TRBJ1-1; tentatively, D is TRBD1 (5 bases). Germline V CDR1 and CDR2: SGHRS, YFSETQ. The CDR3 runs 15 residues. V dropped 0 bases and J dropped 5 bases, with 14 bases sitting between them. CDR3 coding DNA: TGCGCCAGCAGCTTGGAGGCCAGGGAGGAGACTGAAGCTTTCTTT. It is translated as CASSLEAREETEAFF.

The V gene is TRBV9, the J gene TRBJ1-5, with D unresolved. The V gene lost 0 bases and the J gene lost 5 bases, with 15 bases spanning the gap. CDR3 size: 16 residues. Germline V gene lookup returns CDR1 SGDLS and CDR2 YYNGEE. The CDR3 region has the DNA TGTGCCAGCAGCGTAGATGGAGGTTCTTTGGATCAGCCCCAGCATTTT. It translates to CASSVDGGSLDQPQHF.

DNA for the CDR3: TGTGCCAGCAACCCCGGGGGGGTGATACCCCACGAGCAGTACTTC. Its translation is CASNPGGVIPHEQYF. This chain connects TRBV11-2 to TRBJ2-7; TRBD2 matches 8 bases. The CDR3 is made up of 15 amino acids. Germline-derived CDR1 and CDR2 are SGHAT and FQNNGV. Trimming removed 7 bases from V and 5 bases from J; junction bases left unmatched: 13.

V is TRBV19 and J is TRBJ2-2; D call uncertain. Deletions cut 3 bases from V and 5 bases from J, with 4 bases between. The CDR3 spans 12 residues. From germline, CDR1 is LNHDA and CDR2 SQIVND (reference sequence). As DNA, the CDR3 is TGTGCCAGTAGTATTTATACCGGGGAGCTGTTTTTT. Translated, it gives CASSIYTGELFF.

V and J are TRBV5-1 and TRBJ2-7, with 11 bases lining up with TRBD2. This CDR3 has 15 residues. Germline CDR1 SGHRS, CDR2 YFSETQ. V lost 4 bases to trimming and J lost 5 bases; unmatched junction nucleotides: 8. CDR3 in amino acids: CASSQTSGASDEQYF. CDR3 sequence (DNA): TGCGCCAGCAGCCAGACTAGCGGGGCGTCGGACGAGCAGTACTTC.